This TCR beta chain derives from a study of T cell responses to AZD1222 COVID-19 vaccine. Study-wide findings and caveats: Once two AZD1222 doses were given, Spike-specific TCR breadth and depth went up.

In regard to this clone: The antigen remains undetermined.

Using immunoSEQ multiplex PCR, the repertoire was profiled, and TCRdb retains in-frame clones only, with some absent. The data show 83,000 or so clones, 88% seen once. V shed 7 bases and J shed 6 bases, with 12 bases lying between them. The CDR3 loop spans 12 amino acids. This chain links TRBV12-3 or TRBV12-4 with TRBJ1-2; TRBD1 might be the D (6 bases). The origin of this receptor is an adult in good health. The source material was peripheral blood, sampled on day 0 of MenACWY control vaccination. The CDR3 region is CASTPQGNGYTF. The CDR3 bases are TGTGCCAGCACCCCCCAGGGGAATGGCTACACCTTC.